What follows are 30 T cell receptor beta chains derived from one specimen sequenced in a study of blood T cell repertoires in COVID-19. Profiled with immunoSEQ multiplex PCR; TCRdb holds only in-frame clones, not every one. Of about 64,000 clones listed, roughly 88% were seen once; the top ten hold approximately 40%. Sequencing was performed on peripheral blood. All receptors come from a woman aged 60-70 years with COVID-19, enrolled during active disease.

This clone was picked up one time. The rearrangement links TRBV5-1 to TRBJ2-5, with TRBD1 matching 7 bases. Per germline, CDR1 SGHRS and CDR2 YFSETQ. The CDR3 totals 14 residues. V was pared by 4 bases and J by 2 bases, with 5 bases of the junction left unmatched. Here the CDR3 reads CASSPGQLQETQYF. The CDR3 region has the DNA TGCGCCAGCAGCCCGGGACAGCTTCAAGAGACCCAGTACTTC.

The CDR3 is CASSSPGASGSLSYEQYF. The CDR3 DNA reads as TGTGCCAGCAGCTCCCCCGGCGCTAGCGGGAGCCTTTCCTACGAGCAGTACTTC. J is TRBJ2-7 and V is TRBV7-9, with 10 nucleotides matching TRBD2. The length of the CDR3 is 18 residues. V trimming: 4 bases; J trimming: 1 base; junction bases outside the gene matches: 13. CDR1 SEHNR and CDR2 FQNEAQ come from the germline V gene (reference sequence).

This CDR3 reads CASSVNPSWYEQYF. CDR3 bases: TGTGCCAGCAGTGTTAACCCTAGTTGGTACGAGCAGTACTTC. J is TRBJ2-7 and V is TRBV2; D gene uncertain. CDR1 SNHLY and CDR2 FYNNEI come from the germline V gene. This CDR3 has 14 amino acids. Trimming shortened V by 4 bases and J by 4 bases, and 14 bases separated the two germline ends.

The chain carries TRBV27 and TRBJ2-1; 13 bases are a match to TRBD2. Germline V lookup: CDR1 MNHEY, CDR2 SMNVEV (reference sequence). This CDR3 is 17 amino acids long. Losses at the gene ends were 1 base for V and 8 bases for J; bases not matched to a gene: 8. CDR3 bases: TGTGCCAGCAGTTTATACCATCCCACTAGCGGGAGGGATGAGCAGTTCTTC. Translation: CASSLYHPTSGRDEQFF.

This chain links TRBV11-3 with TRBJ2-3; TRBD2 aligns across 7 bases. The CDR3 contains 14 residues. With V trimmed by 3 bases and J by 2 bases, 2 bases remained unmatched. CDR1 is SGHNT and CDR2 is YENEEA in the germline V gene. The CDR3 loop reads CASSLGTTTDTQYF. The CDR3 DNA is TGTGCCAGCAGCTTGGGGACTACCACAGATACGCAGTATTTT.

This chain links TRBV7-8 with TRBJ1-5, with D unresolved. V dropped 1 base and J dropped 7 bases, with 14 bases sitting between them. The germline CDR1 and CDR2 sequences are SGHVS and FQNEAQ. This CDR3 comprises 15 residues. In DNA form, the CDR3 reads TGTGCCAGCAGCTTAGGGGCTTTCAACCAGCAGCCCCAGCATTTT. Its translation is CASSLGAFNQQPQHF.

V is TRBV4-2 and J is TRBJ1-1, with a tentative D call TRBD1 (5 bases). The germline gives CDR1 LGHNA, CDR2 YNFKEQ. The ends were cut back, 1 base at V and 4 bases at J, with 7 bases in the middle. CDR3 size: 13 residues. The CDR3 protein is CASSQGGSTEAFF. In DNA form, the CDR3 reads TGTGCCAGCAGCCAAGGGGGCTCCACTGAAGCTTTCTTT.

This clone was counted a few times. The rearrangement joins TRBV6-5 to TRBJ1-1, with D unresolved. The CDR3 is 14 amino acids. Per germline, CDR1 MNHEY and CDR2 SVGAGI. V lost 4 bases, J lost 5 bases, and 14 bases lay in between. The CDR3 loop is CASSLLAVRTEAFF. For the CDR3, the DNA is TGTGCCAGCAGTTTGTTGGCGGTGAGGACTGAAGCTTTCTTT.

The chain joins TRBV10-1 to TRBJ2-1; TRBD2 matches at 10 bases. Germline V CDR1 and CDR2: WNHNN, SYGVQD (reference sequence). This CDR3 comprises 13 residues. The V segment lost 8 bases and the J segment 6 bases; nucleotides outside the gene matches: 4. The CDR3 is CASARTSGNEQFF. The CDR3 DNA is TGCGCCAGCGCCCGGACTAGCGGCAATGAGCAGTTCTTC.

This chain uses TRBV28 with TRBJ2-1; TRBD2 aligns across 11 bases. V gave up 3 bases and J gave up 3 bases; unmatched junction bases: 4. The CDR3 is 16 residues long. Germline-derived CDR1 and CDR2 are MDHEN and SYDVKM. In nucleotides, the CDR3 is TGTGCCAGCAGTTTTACTAGCGGGAGCCTCTACAATGAGCAGTTCTTC. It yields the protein CASSFTSGSLYNEQFF.

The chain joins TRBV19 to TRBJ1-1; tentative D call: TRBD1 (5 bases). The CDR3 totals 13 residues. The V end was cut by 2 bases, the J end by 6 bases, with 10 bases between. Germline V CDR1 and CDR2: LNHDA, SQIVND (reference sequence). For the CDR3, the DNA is TGTGCCAGTAGTATATGGACGGGGGCTGAAGCTTTCTTT. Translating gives CASSIWTGAEAFF.

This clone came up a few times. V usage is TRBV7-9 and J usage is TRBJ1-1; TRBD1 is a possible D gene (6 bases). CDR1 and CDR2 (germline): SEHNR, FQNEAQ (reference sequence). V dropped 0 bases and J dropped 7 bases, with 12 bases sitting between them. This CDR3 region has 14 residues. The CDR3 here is CASSLAGSTGEAFF. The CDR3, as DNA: TGTGCCAGCAGCTTAGCGGGGTCGACAGGTGAAGCTTTCTTT.

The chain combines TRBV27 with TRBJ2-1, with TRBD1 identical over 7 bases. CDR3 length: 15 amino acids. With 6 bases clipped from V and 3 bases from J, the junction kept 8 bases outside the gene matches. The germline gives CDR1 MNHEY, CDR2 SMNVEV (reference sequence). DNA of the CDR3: TGTGCCAGCAGGGTGACAGGGTGGGGCTACAATGAGCAGTTCTTC. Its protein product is CASRVTGWGYNEQFF.

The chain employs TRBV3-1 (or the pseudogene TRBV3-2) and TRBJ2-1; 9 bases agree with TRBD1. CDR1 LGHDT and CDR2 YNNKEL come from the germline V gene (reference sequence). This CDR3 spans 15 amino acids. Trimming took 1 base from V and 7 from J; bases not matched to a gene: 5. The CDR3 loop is CASSQVGTGKNEQFF. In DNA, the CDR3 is TGTGCCAGCAGCCAAGTAGGGACAGGGAAAAATGAGCAGTTCTTC.

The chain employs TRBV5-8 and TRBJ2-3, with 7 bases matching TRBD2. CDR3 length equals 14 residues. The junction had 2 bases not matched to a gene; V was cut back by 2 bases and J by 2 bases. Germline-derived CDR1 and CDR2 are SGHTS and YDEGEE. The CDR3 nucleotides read TGTGCCAGCAGCTTCGGGGGGATCACAGATACGCAGTATTTT. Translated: CASSFGGITDTQYF. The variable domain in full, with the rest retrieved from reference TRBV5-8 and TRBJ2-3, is EAGVTQSPTHLIKTRGQQATLRCSPISGHTSVYWYQQALGLGLQFLLWYDEGEERNRGNFPPRFSGRQFPNYSSELNVNALELEDSALYLCASSFGGITDTQYFGPGTRLTVL.

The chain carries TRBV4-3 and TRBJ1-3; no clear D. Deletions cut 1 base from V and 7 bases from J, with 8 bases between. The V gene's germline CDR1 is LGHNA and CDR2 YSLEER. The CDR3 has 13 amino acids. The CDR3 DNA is TGCGCCAGCAGCCAAGGCCGGTGGAACACCATATATTTT. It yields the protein CASSQGRWNTIYF.

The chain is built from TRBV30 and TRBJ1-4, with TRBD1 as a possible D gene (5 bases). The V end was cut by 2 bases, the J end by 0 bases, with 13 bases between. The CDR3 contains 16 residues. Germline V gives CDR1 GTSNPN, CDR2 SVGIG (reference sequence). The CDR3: CAWSPILTATNEKLFF. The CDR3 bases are TGTGCCTGGAGTCCCATTCTGACAGCAACTAATGAAAAACTGTTTTTT.

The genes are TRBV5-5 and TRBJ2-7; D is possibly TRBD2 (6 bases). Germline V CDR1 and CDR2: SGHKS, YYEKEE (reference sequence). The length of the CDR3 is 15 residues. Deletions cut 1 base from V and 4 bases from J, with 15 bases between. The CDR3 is CASSLWRGSRYEQYF. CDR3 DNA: TGTGCCAGCAGCTTGTGGAGGGGATCAAGGTACGAGCAGTACTTC.

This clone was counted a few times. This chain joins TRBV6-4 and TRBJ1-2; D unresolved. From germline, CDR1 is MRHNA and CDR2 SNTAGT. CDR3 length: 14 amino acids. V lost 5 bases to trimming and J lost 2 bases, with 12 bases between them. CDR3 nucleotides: TGTGCCAGCAGTCCGGAGGGCGGCAACTATGGCTACACCTTC. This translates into CASSPEGGNYGYTF.

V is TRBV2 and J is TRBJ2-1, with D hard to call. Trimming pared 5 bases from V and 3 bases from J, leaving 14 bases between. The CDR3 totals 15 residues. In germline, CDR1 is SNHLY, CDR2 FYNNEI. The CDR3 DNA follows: TGTGCCAGCAGTCCAAGCCGGTTTGGCTACAATGAGCAGTTCTTC. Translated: CASSPSRFGYNEQFF. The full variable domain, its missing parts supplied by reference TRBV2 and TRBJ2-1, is EPEVTQTPSHQVTQMGQEVILRCVPISNHLYFYWYRQILGQKVEFLVSFYNNEISEKSEIFDDQFSVERPDGSNFTLKIRSTKLEDSAMYFCASSPSRFGYNEQFFGPGTRLTVL.

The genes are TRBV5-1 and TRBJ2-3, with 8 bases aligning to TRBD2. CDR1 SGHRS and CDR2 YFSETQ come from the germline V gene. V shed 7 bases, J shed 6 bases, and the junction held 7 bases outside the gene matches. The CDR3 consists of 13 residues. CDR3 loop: CASRTSWTDTQYF. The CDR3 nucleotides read TGCGCCAGCCGGACTAGCTGGACGGATACGCAGTATTTT.

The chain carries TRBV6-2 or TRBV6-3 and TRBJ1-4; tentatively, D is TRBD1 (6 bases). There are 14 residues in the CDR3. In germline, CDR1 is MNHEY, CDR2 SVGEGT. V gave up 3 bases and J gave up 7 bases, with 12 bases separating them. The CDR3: CASSYSRGTEKLFF. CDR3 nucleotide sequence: TGTGCCAGCAGTTATAGCAGGGGTACTGAAAAACTGTTTTTT.

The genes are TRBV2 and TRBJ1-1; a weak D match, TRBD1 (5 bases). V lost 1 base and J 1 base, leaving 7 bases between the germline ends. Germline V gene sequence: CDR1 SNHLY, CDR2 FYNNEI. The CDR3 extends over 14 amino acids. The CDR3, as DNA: TGTGCCAGCAGTGAAGACAGGACGAACACTGAAGCTTTCTTT. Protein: CASSEDRTNTEAFF.

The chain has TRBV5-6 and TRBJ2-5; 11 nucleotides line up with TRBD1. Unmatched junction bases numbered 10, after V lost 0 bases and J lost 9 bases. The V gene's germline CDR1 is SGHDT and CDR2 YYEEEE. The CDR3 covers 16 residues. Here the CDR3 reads CASSLESGQGARAQYF. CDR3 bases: TGTGCCAGCAGCTTGGAATCAGGACAGGGGGCTAGGGCCCAGTACTTC.

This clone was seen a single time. CDR3 region: CASGFLAGDEQFF. The CDR3 nucleotides read TGTGCTAGTGGTTTCCTAGCGGGAGATGAGCAGTTCTTC. J is TRBJ2-1 and V is TRBV12-5; 10 bases agree with TRBD2. Germline V lookup: CDR1 LGHNT, CDR2 FRNRAP. The trim removed 3 bases at V and 8 bases at J, leaving 1 base unmatched. The CDR3 consists of 13 residues.

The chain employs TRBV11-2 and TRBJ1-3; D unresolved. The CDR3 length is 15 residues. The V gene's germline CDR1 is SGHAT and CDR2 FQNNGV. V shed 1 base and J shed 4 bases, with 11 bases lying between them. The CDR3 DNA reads TGTGCCAGCAGCTTAGCTCGGGGAATCGGAAACACCATATATTTT. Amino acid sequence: CASSLARGIGNTIYF.

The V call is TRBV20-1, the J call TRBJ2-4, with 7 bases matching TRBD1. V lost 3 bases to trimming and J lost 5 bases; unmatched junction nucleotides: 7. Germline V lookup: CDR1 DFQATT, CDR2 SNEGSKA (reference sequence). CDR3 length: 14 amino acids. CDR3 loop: CSASASGTENIQYF. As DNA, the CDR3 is TGCAGTGCTAGTGCTTCGGGGACAGAAAACATTCAGTACTTC.

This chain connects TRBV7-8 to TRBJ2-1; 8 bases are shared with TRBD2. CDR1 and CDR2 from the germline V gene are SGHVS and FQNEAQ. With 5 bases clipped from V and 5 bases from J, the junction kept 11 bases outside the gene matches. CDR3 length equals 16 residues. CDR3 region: CASSHGPRGGNNEQFF. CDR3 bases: TGTGCCAGCAGCCACGGGCCACGGGGGGGTAACAATGAGCAGTTCTTC.

CDR3 sequence: CSASRGLVISEQYF. The CDR3 DNA follows: TGCAGTGCTAGTAGGGGACTAGTAATTAGCGAGCAGTACTTC. The chain joins TRBV20-1 to TRBJ2-7; 8 bases map to TRBD2. V dropped 3 bases and J dropped 6; count of bases not matched to a gene: 10. Germline values: CDR1 DFQATT, CDR2 SNEGSKA (reference sequence). This CDR3 region has 14 residues.

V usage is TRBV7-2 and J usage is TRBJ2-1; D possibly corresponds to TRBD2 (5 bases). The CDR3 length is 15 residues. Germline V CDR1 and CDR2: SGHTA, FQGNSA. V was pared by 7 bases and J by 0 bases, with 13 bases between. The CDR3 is CASKASGISYNEQFF. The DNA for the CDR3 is TGTGCCAGCAAGGCCTCGGGGATCTCCTACAATGAGCAGTTCTTC.